Sequencing of this TCR beta chain was carried out in a study of T-cell memory formation after mild COVID-19. Overall study results and limits: Clones that contracted from day 15 to 85 were balanced CD4/CD8, while later expanders leaned CD4+. CD8+ contracting clones occupied EMRA, while CD4+ ones occupied mainly CM and EM. Memory from before infection featured some responding clones, which suggests cross-reactive memory joined.

There are a few counts of this clonotype. Its antigen is as yet unknown. After removal of 4 bases from V and 6 bases from J, the junction contained 14 bases not matched to a gene. The length of the CDR3 is 16 residues. Germline-derived CDR1 and CDR2 are LGHNA and YSLEER. Constant-segment primers served in 5'RACE that generated TCR alpha and TCR beta cDNA libraries bearing sample barcodes and UMIs. TCRdb reprocessed the 5' RACE reads via MiXCR and lists one record per CDR3 protein. The sample lists 200,000 to 300,000 distinct CDR3 sequences; 16% were seen once. This clonotype was obtained from a man younger than 35 who had mild COVID-19 (a few samples of this study predate the infection). Cell type and time point are not known. Material for sequencing was PBMCs or a T cell subset sorted from them (not recorded which). The chain carries TRBV4-3 and TRBJ1-1; 7 positions match TRBD1. CDR3 residues: CASSPAERQGVPEAFF. The CDR3 DNA reads TGCGCCAGCAGCCCCGCGGAGAGACAGGGAGTCCCTGAAGCTTTCTTT.